The 24 T cell receptor beta chains reported below all come from one sample, sequenced in a study of cytomegalovirus exposure and HLA in healthy donors. The PCR was carried out with 60 Vbeta primers and 13 Jbeta primers. The table came from immunoSEQ multiplex PCR; TCRdb's copy has only in-frame clones and leaves some out. The sample lists 150,000 to 200,000 clones, under 70% seen once, with about 10% in the top ten. The specimen was PBMCs. These receptors came from a man aged 25 to 40 in good health and CMV-seropositive.

In this sample, this clone turned up once. V and J are TRBV7-9 and TRBJ2-3, with D tentatively TRBD1 (6 bases). Germline V gene sequence: CDR1 SEHNR, CDR2 FQNEAQ (reference sequence). Trimming pared 5 bases from V and 0 bases from J, leaving 24 bases between. The CDR3 length is 19 residues. CDR3 protein: CASSPIGGSMSISTDTQYF. CDR3 DNA: TGTGCCAGCAGCCCCATTGGGGGCTCCATGAGTATTAGCACAGATACGCAGTATTTT.

A few counts support this clone. V gene TRBV9 combines with J gene TRBJ2-7; TRBD1 aligns across 7 bases. Trimming took 3 bases from V and 3 from J; bases not matched to a gene: 3. Germline-derived CDR1 and CDR2 are SGDLS and YYNGEE. The CDR3 has 13 amino acids. The CDR3 DNA reads as TGTGCCAGCAGCGCGGGACAGCTCTACGAGCAGTACTTC. Translated, it gives CASSAGQLYEQYF.

The chain carries TRBV6-5 and TRBJ1-2; the D is unclear. This CDR3 has 15 residues. Per the germline V gene, CDR1 is MNHEY and CDR2 is SVGAGI. V lost 5 bases and J 2 bases, leaving 15 bases between the germline ends. This chain's CDR3 is CASSQHAAVNYGYTF. In nucleotides, the CDR3 is TGTGCCAGCAGTCAACACGCGGCCGTAAACTATGGCTACACCTTC.

CDR3 in DNA: TGTGCCAGCAGCGTCGACGGGACTGACTACTACGAGCAGTACTTC. The encoded protein is CASSVDGTDYYEQYF. J is TRBJ2-7 and V is TRBV2, with D possibly being TRBD2 (6 bases). Germline CDR1 SNHLY, CDR2 FYNNEI. CDR3 length: 15 amino acids. Trimming took 6 bases from V and 3 from J, leaving 18 bases between them.

This clone was detected once. The rearrangement joins TRBV5-4 to TRBJ1-3, with 7 bases identical to TRBD1. Germline V CDR1 and CDR2: SGHNT, YYREEE (reference sequence). V was pared by 4 bases and J by 4 bases, with 14 bases of the junction left unmatched. This CDR3 contains 17 residues. The CDR3 spells CASSNHPRPGQGNTIYF. The CDR3 DNA follows: TGTGCCAGCAGCAACCACCCTAGGCCGGGACAGGGAAACACCATATATTTT.

The J gene is TRBJ1-2, the V gene TRBV5-8; no reliable D call. The germline V gene encodes CDR1 SGHTS and CDR2 YDEGEE. V lost 5 bases and J lost 0, with 11 bases in between. This CDR3 comprises 14 residues. The DNA for the CDR3 is TGTGCCAGCAGTCCGTACGGGACTAACTATGGCTACACCTTC. Its translation: CASSPYGTNYGYTF.

The gene calls are TRBV6-6 and TRBJ1-1; possibly TRBD1 for D (6 bases). With 5 bases removed from V and 4 bases from J, the gap between germline ends came to 14 bases. Germline values: CDR1 MNHNY, CDR2 SVGAGI (reference sequence). This CDR3 comprises 14 residues. This CDR3 is CASSQQGGRTEAFF. As DNA, the CDR3 is TGTGCCAGCAGTCAACAGGGTGGTCGCACTGAAGCTTTCTTT.

V is TRBV7-7 and J is TRBJ2-2, with 9 bases fitting TRBD2. This CDR3 has 17 residues. The germline V gene has CDR1 SSHAT and CDR2 FNYEAQ (reference sequence). The J segment lost 6 bases and the V segment lost 0 bases, leaving 8 bases of the junction unmatched. Here the CDR3 DNA reads TGTGCCAGCAGCTTAGCGTCGCTAGCGGGAAGGCCCGGGGAGCTGTTTTTT. Translating gives CASSLASLAGRPGELFF.

As concerns this clone: Different DNA sequences within this sample yield the same CDR3. The rearrangement uses TRBV5-1 and TRBJ2-1; TRBD2 aligns across 8 bases. J was trimmed by 3 bases and V by 0 bases; bases with no gene match: 2. The CDR3 is 15 amino acids. CDR1 is SGHRS and CDR2 is YFSETQ in the germline V gene. The CDR3 sequence: CASSLGLAGYNEQFF. Written as DNA, the CDR3 is TGCGCCAGCAGCTTGGGTCTAGCGGGCTACAATGAGCAGTTCTTC.

The chain carries TRBV14 and TRBJ2-7, with 8 bases fitting TRBD1. CDR1 is SGHDN, CDR2 FVKESK, per germline. V was clipped by 0 bases and J by 1 base; unmatched bases: 8. This CDR3 comprises 17 residues. CDR3 in DNA: TGTGCCAGCAGCCAAGATTTAGGGGACAGGAGTTCCTACGAGCAGTACTTC. Amino acid sequence: CASSQDLGDRSSYEQYF.

This clone was detected only a few times. V and J are TRBV11-3 and TRBJ2-7, with TRBD1 as a possible D gene (5 bases). V was trimmed by 3 bases and J by 3 bases, leaving 12 bases between them. CDR1 is SGHNT and CDR2 is YENEEA in the germline V gene. The CDR3 length is 14 residues. CDR3: CASSFRVRNYEQYF. The DNA for the CDR3 is TGTGCCAGCAGCTTCAGGGTGAGAAACTACGAGCAGTACTTC.

This clone was observed once. This chain connects TRBV5-1 to TRBJ2-1; D remains ambiguous. The germline CDR1 and CDR2 sequences are SGHRS and YFSETQ. Trimming took 5 bases from V and 2 from J, leaving 14 bases between them. The CDR3 contains 15 residues. The CDR3 is CASRVRVSPYNEQFF. In DNA form, the CDR3 reads TGCGCCAGCAGAGTACGGGTGTCCCCCTACAATGAGCAGTTCTTC.

The chain combines TRBV18 with TRBJ1-2; TRBD1 matches 7 bases. V lost 1 base and J lost 3; bases outside the gene matches: 8. This CDR3 contains 16 residues. Per the germline V gene, CDR1 is KGHSH and CDR2 is LQKENI. The CDR3 is CASSPRSTGSDYGYTF. The CDR3 coding sequence is TGTGCCAGCTCACCACGATCGACAGGGAGCGACTATGGCTACACCTTC.

This clone was counted a few times. The genes are TRBV5-1 and TRBJ2-2; 12 bases match TRBD2. The V gene end was trimmed by 0 bases and the J gene end by 4 bases; junction bases not matched to a gene: 7. The CDR3 has 18 residues. CDR1 is SGHRS and CDR2 is YFSETQ in the germline V gene. The CDR3 region is CASSLAPLAGGPTGELFF. The CDR3 DNA reads TGCGCCAGCAGCTTGGCCCCACTAGCGGGAGGCCCCACCGGGGAGCTGTTTTTT.

This chain joins TRBV19 and TRBJ2-7; D is perhaps TRBD2 (7 bases). V lost 2 bases, J lost 6 bases, and 11 bases lay in between. This CDR3 spans 13 amino acids. In germline, CDR1 is LNHDA, CDR2 SQIVND (reference sequence). CDR3 DNA: TGTGCCAGTAGTATAAATCGGGGGGCCGAGCAGTACTTC. Translated: CASSINRGAEQYF.

The chain is built from TRBV19 and TRBJ2-5; 9 positions agree with TRBD1. J lost 6 bases, V lost 1 base, and 6 bases had no gene match. The CDR3 is 15 residues long. Germline V CDR1 and CDR2: LNHDA, SQIVND (reference sequence). CDR3 in amino acids: CASSIARDREKTQYF. CDR3 sequence (DNA): TGTGCCAGTAGTATAGCAAGGGACAGGGAAAAGACCCAGTACTTC.

A few counts support this clone. The chain joins TRBV7-9 to TRBJ2-7, with D maybe TRBD1 (5 bases). This CDR3 comprises 12 residues. With 5 bases removed from V and 6 bases from J, the gap between germline ends came to 11 bases. Germline values: CDR1 SEHNR, CDR2 FQNEAQ (reference sequence). The CDR3 region has the DNA TGTGCCAGCAGCCATGATGACAGCGAGCAGTACTTC. Translated, it gives CASSHDDSEQYF.

With regard to this clone: A read error may produce the germline difference seen at one junction end. This chain joins TRBV7-9 and TRBJ2-7; 11 nucleotides align to TRBD2. Germline values: CDR1 SEHNR, CDR2 FQNEAQ (reference sequence). CDR3 size: 12 residues. DNA for the CDR3: TGTTCCAGCAGCATAGCGGGAGGGCCAGGGTACTTC. Translation gives CSSSIAGGPGYF.

The chain carries TRBV5-1 and TRBJ2-2; D ambiguous. CDR3 size: 14 residues. Trimming left V 0 bases short and J 6 bases short, with 9 bases between. In germline, CDR1 is SGHRS, CDR2 YFSETQ. CDR3: CASSLVSAAGELFF. In nucleotides, the CDR3 is TGCGCCAGCAGCTTGGTCTCCGCGGCCGGGGAGCTGTTTTTT.

The CDR3 sequence: CAISDPKTGTVYGYTF. CDR3 nucleotide sequence: TGTGCCATCAGTGACCCCAAAACCGGGACAGTCTATGGCTACACCTTC. This chain connects TRBV10-3 to TRBJ1-2, with 7 bases lining up with TRBD1. J was trimmed by 4 bases and V by 3 bases; bases with no gene match: 11. Germline V gene sequence: CDR1 ENHRY, CDR2 SYGVKD. This CDR3 is built from 16 residues.

The chain links TRBV7-9 to TRBJ1-1; weak D call: TRBD1 (6 bases). Germline lookup yields CDR1 SEHNR and CDR2 FQNEAQ (reference sequence). V gave up 3 bases and J gave up 0 bases, with 11 bases separating them. The CDR3 extends over 15 amino acids. CDR3 DNA: TGTGCCAGCAGCTTGAGGGACACCATGAACACTGAAGCTTTCTTT. Translated, it gives CASSLRDTMNTEAFF.

The genes are TRBV11-2 and TRBJ1-5; the D is unclear. CDR3 size: 14 residues. Germline CDR1 and CDR2: SGHAT and FQNNGV. The germline V and J ends were trimmed by 1 base and 3 bases, with 7 bases remaining between them. The CDR3 is CASSLAGNNQPQHF. CDR3 in DNA: TGTGCCAGCAGCTTAGCAGGAAACAATCAGCCCCAGCATTTT.

This clone was picked up one time. The CDR3 DNA follows: TGTGCCAGCAGCCCGGGACAGAACACTGAAGCTTTCTTT. Its translation: CASSPGQNTEAFF. The chain links TRBV6-1 to TRBJ1-1; D is perhaps TRBD1 (6 bases). The CDR3 loop spans 13 amino acids. The V end lost 6 bases, the J end lost 1 base, and 9 bases lay between the germline ends. Germline values: CDR1 MNHNS, CDR2 SASEGT.

Notes on this clone: The junction differs from germline at one of its ends, possibly a read error. The genes are TRBV7-9 and TRBJ1-2, with D maybe TRBD1 (6 bases). The CDR3 has 18 residues. The germline gives CDR1 SEHNR, CDR2 FQNEAQ (reference sequence). The CDR3 sequence: CSSSLPGAVALNLYGYTF. The CDR3 nucleotides are TGTTCCAGCAGCCTCCCAGGGGCGGTGGCCCTGAACCTCTATGGCTACACCTTC.